This TCR beta chain was retrieved from a study of blood T cell repertoires in COVID-19. Turning to the study itself: Samples taken during acute and convalescent COVID-19 were collected in the United States, Italy and Spain.

Germline assignment: CDR1 MGHRA and CDR2 YSYEKL. The V end lost 1 base, the J end lost 0 bases, and 9 bases lay between the germline ends. The CDR3 totals 15 residues. Using immunoSEQ multiplex PCR, the repertoire was profiled, and TCRdb retains in-frame clones only, with some absent. The table has under 200,000 clones, around 90% seen once; the top ten hold 20% to 25%. The chain joins TRBV4-1 to TRBJ2-5; the D gene is possibly TRBD2 (6 bases). The sample taken for sequencing was peripheral blood. The TCR originated in a man aged 55 to 70 with active or convalescent COVID-19. CDR3 sequence (DNA): TGCGCCAGCAGCCAAGGGGGGGACTACCAAGAGACCCAGTACTTC. Translating gives CASSQGGDYQETQYF.